A single T cell receptor beta chain is shown here with its context. The antigen remains undetermined. The data are from a study of long-term antiretroviral therapy in people with HIV. Regarding the study as a whole: Relative to control repertoires, HIV repertoires exhibited narrower CDR3 length ranges.

Germline lookup yields CDR1 SGDLS and CDR2 YYNGEE. The V end was cut by 5 bases, the J end by 7 bases, with 17 bases between. CDR3 size: 14 residues. At the survey level, the v3.0 immunoSEQ assay was run. The repertoire was sequenced with immunoSEQ multiplex PCR; TCRdb's copy has only in-frame clones and lacks some. This table holds 15,000 to 20,000 clones, 79% found once. This TCR was sampled from a young man with HIV. The sample was unsorted PBMCs, taken at the start of antiretroviral therapy. V is TRBV9 and J is TRBJ2-3; D is unclear. CDR3 sequence reads: CASSTETGDNTQYF. The CDR3 DNA reads TGTGCCAGCAGTACCGAGACCGGAGATAATACGCAGTATTTT.